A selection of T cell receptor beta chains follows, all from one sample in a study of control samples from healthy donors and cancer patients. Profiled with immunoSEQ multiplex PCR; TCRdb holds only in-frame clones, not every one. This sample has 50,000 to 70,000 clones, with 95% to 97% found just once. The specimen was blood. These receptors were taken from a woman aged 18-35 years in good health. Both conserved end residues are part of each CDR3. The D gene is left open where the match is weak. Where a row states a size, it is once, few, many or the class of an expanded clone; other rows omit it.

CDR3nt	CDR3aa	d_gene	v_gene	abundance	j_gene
TGTGCCAGCTCACCCCCCGGGACAGGGGAGTACGAGCAGTACTTC	CASSPPGTGEYEQYF	TRBD1	TRBV18	-	TRBJ2-7
TGTGCCAGCAGTGACGCAGGTGAGAATGAGCAGTTCTTC	CASSDAGENEQFF	-	TRBV6-4	-	TRBJ2-1
TGCAGCGTTGAAGGACAGGGTGGTCAGCCCCAGCATTTT	CSVEGQGGQPQHF	TRBD1	TRBV29-1	-	TRBJ1-5
TGTGCCAGCAGTTCTACCCAATCATTCTCCTACAATGAGCAGTTCTTC	CASSSTQSFSYNEQFF	-	TRBV5-4	-	TRBJ2-1
TGTGCCTGGAGGAGACAGCTTAATGAAAAACTGTTTTTT	CAWRRQLNEKLFF	-	TRBV30	-	TRBJ1-4
TGTGCCAGCACTCCTATGACAGAGGGCAATCAGCCCCAGCATTTT	CASTPMTEGNQPQHF	-	TRBV28	-	TRBJ1-5
TGTGCCAGCAGTTTAGTAGGAGGTAACTATGGCTACACCTTC	CASSLVGGNYGYTF	-	TRBV28	-	TRBJ1-2
TGTGCCAGCACCCTGGTAGTGTTCAATGGCTACACCTTC	CASTLVVFNGYTF	-	TRBV6-5	-	TRBJ1-2
TGTGCCAGCAGCTTGGTTCCTGGAGGCAATCAGCCCCAGCATTTT	CASSLVPGGNQPQHF	-	TRBV5-5	-	TRBJ1-5
TGTGCCAGCAGCCCCGCCTATGGCGCCGAGACCCAGTACTTC	CASSPAYGAETQYF	-	TRBV9	-	TRBJ2-5
TGTGCCAGCAGCCCCGGGGTTTCGGACACTGAAGCTTTCTTT	CASSPGVSDTEAFF	-	TRBV7-9	-	TRBJ1-1
TGTGCCATGGGGGTGGGAAGGCGACACACAGATACGCAGTATTTT	CAMGVGRRHTDTQYF	-	TRBV10-3	-	TRBJ2-3
TGTGCCAGCAGTTTAGCGGACAGAAACACCATATATTTT	CASSLADRNTIYF	-	TRBV12-3/TRBV12-4	-	TRBJ1-3
TGTGCCAGCAGGGGGGGACTAGCGGGGCAAAAAAGCTCCTACAATGAGCAGTTCTTC	CASRGGLAGQKSSYNEQFF	TRBD2	TRBV7-9	-	TRBJ2-1
TGTGCCTGGAGTATCCGTGAAAAACTGTTTTTT	CAWSIREKLFF	-	TRBV30	-	TRBJ1-4
TGTGCCACCAGTGATTTGTACAGCACTTCCTACAATGAGCAGTTCTTC	CATSDLYSTSYNEQFF	-	TRBV24-1	once	TRBJ2-1
TGTGCCAGCAGCCGGATTTCGGGTACTGAAGCTTTCTTT	CASSRISGTEAFF	-	TRBV5-6	-	TRBJ1-1
TGTGCCAGCATGGCGGGTGAAAAACTGTTTTTT	CASMAGEKLFF	-	TRBV2	-	TRBJ1-4
TGTGCCGGCAGCCAAGATCTTTACGAGGGTAGGAGAACTGAAGCTTTCTTT	CAGSQDLYEGRRTEAFF	-	TRBV14	-	TRBJ1-1
TGTGCCAGCACCCCGCGGGACCAAGAGACCCAGTACTTC	CASTPRDQETQYF	-	TRBV6-5	-	TRBJ2-5
TGTGCCATCAGTGGGACAGCCTTGAACACTGAAGCTTTCTTT	CAISGTALNTEAFF	-	TRBV10-3	-	TRBJ1-1
TGTGCCAGCAGTGAATGGCGTGGCTCTGGAAACACCATATATTTT	CASSEWRGSGNTIYF	-	TRBV25-1	-	TRBJ1-3
TGCAGTGCTAGTTACGGGGGGGCCGGCACAGATACGCAGTATTTT	CSASYGGAGTDTQYF	TRBD2	TRBV20-1	-	TRBJ2-3
TGTGCCAGCAGTGATACAGGGACAGATACGCAGTATTTT	CASSDTGTDTQYF	-	TRBV6-4	-	TRBJ2-3
TGTGCCAGCAGCGTAGATGGGGGCCGGCGCCAAGAGACCCAGTACTTC	CASSVDGGRRQETQYF	-	TRBV9	-	TRBJ2-5
TGTGCCAGCAGAAGGACAGTCGAGCAGTACTTC	CASRRTVEQYF	-	TRBV2	once	TRBJ2-7
TGTGCCAGCAGCATACGGACAGGGATGAACACTGAAGCTTTCTTT	CASSIRTGMNTEAFF	TRBD1	TRBV11-2	-	TRBJ1-1
TGTGCCAGCAGTTTTAACATCCATAGCAATCAGCCCCAGCATTTT	CASSFNIHSNQPQHF	-	TRBV27	-	TRBJ1-5
TGCACCAGCAGCCAAGATAGCGGGAGCTCCTACAATGAGCAGTTCTTC	CTSSQDSGSSYNEQFF	-	TRBV1	-	TRBJ2-1
TGTGCCTGGGTGGGGCTGAACACTGAAGCTTTCTTT	CAWVGLNTEAFF	-	TRBV30	-	TRBJ1-1
TGTGCCAGCAGTTACTCGGCCTTAGGCTCACCCCTCCACTTT	CASSYSALGSPLHF	-	TRBV6-6	-	TRBJ1-6
TGCAGTGCTAGTCCAGGGTCAATAGGCACAGATACGCAGTATTTT	CSASPGSIGTDTQYF	-	TRBV20-1	-	TRBJ2-3
TGTGCCAGCAGCCTCGGGACAGGGGGCTTTGGTGGCTACACCTTC	CASSLGTGGFGGYTF	TRBD1	TRBV28	-	TRBJ1-2
TGTGCCAGCAGCTTGGAACAGGAGACTGAAGCTTTCTTT	CASSLEQETEAFF	-	TRBV5-4	once	TRBJ1-1
TGCGCCAGCAGCCAAGGGGGCAGGGGGAAGTCCTACGAGCAGTACTTC	CASSQGGRGKSYEQYF	TRBD1	TRBV4-3	-	TRBJ2-7
TGTGCCAGCAGTTACACGATGCAGGCATCTAACTATGGCTACACCTTC	CASSYTMQASNYGYTF	-	TRBV6-5	-	TRBJ1-2
TGCGCCAGCAGCCAAGATGGTCAAACCGGGGAGCTGTTTTTT	CASSQDGQTGELFF	-	TRBV4-1	-	TRBJ2-2
TGTGCCAGCAGTCCCTTCACAGATACGCAGTATTTT	CASSPFTDTQYF	-	TRBV12-3/TRBV12-4	-	TRBJ2-3
TGTGCCACCCGAGTGCGGGGGGAAGGCAATCAGCCCCAGCATTTT	CATRVRGEGNQPQHF	-	TRBV19	-	TRBJ1-5
TGTGCCATCATAGTTACCAGGGGGTTGAACACTGAAGCTTTCTTT	CAIIVTRGLNTEAFF	TRBD1	TRBV6-5	-	TRBJ1-1
TGTGCCAGCAGCCAAGAGCGGGGGGGCCAAGAGACCCAGTACTTC	CASSQERGGQETQYF	TRBD2	TRBV4-2	once	TRBJ2-5
TGTGCCAGCATCCCTTCGGGGAACTATGGCTACACCTTC	CASIPSGNYGYTF	-	TRBV28	-	TRBJ1-2
TGTGCCAGCAGTGACTCTAGCGGGGGGGCCGATACGCAGTATTTT	CASSDSSGGADTQYF	TRBD2	TRBV6-4	-	TRBJ2-3
TGCAGTGCTAGCTCCCTGTTTGGCTACACCTTC	CSASSLFGYTF	-	TRBV20-1	-	TRBJ1-2
TGTGCCAGCTCACCACCAGCTTTGGGGGGGGCTACCTACAATGAGCAGTTCTTC	CASSPPALGGATYNEQFF	-	TRBV18	-	TRBJ2-1
TGTGCCAGCAGTGAAAGCGGGACAGGGGGCTATGGCTACACCTTC	CASSESGTGGYGYTF	TRBD1	TRBV2	-	TRBJ1-2
TGTGCCAGTAGTATAGGCGGGGCAATAAGCTCCTACGAGCAGTACTTC	CASSIGGAISSYEQYF	-	TRBV19	-	TRBJ2-7
TGTGCCAGCAGCTTGGTTTGGGGGGGGCAGTATTTT	CASSLVWGGQYF	TRBD2	TRBV5-8	once	TRBJ2-3
TGTGCCAGCAGCCAAGAGAAGGATGGCTACACCTTC	CASSQEKDGYTF	-	TRBV3-1/TRBV3-2	once	TRBJ1-2
TGTGCCAGCATCCGGGACAGATGGTCTTACACTGAAGCTTTCTTT	CASIRDRWSYTEAFF	TRBD1	TRBV6-5	-	TRBJ1-1
TGTGCCAGCAGTCGAACGCCGGGACAGGTGTACAATGAGCAGTTCTTC	CASSRTPGQVYNEQFF	TRBD1	TRBV27	-	TRBJ2-1
TGTGCCAGCAGCGAGGACCCTTCCAATGCCTACGAGCAGTACTTC	CASSEDPSNAYEQYF	-	TRBV9	once	TRBJ2-7
TGTGCCTGGAATAGGAGGGGGGGCGACGAGCAGTTCTTC	CAWNRRGGDEQFF	-	TRBV30	-	TRBJ2-1
TGTGCCAGCAGTTTGGAGGGGGAGAATGAAAAACTGTTTTTT	CASSLEGENEKLFF	-	TRBV28	once	TRBJ1-4
TGTGCCAGCAGCCGGGGGACAGGGATTTACGAGCAGTACTTC	CASSRGTGIYEQYF	TRBD1	TRBV5-6	-	TRBJ2-7